This passage covers 24 T cell receptor beta chains from one sample sequenced in a study of a mutant IDH1 vaccine in newly diagnosed glioma. Using immunoSEQ multiplex PCR, the repertoire was profiled, and TCRdb retains in-frame clones only, with some absent. The sample includes roughly 70,000 clones, approximately 84% seen only once; the top ten take around 8.3%. No antigen has been assigned to these receptors. Sample time point: week 11, during vaccination. The content of each vaccine dose was 300 ug of mutant IDH1 20-mer peptide, and topical imiquimod accompanied it. This sample comprised PBMCs, obtained from a glioma patient whose treatment included an IDH1 peptide vaccine. The origin of the receptors is a woman aged 50 to 65 with glioma.

The chain employs TRBV27 and TRBJ2-7, with D possibly being TRBD1 or TRBD2 (5 bases each). The CDR3 spans 15 residues. Trimming took off 3 bases at V and 0 bases at J, with 12 bases between the two ends. The germline gives CDR1 MNHEY, CDR2 SMNVEV (reference sequence). CDR3 nucleotides: TGTGCCAGCAGTTTGGCGGGCAGGGACTCCTACGAGCAGTACTTC. Translated: CASSLAGRDSYEQYF.

The chain is built from TRBV11-2 and TRBJ2-3; TRBD2 matches at 7 bases. Germline V CDR1 and CDR2: SGHAT, FQNNGV. The CDR3 loop spans 13 amino acids. Trimming cost V 5 bases and J 8 bases; bases outside gene matches: 7. In nucleotides, the CDR3 is TGTGCCAGCAGCCCCTCACTAGCGACTACGCAGTATTTT. It specifies CASSPSLATTQYF.

V gene TRBV19 combines with J gene TRBJ1-1; no definite D call. Deletions cut 7 bases from V and 3 bases from J, with 6 bases between. The germline V gene has CDR1 LNHDA and CDR2 SQIVND (reference sequence). This CDR3 region has 11 residues. In nucleotides, the CDR3 is TGTGCCAGTACCTTCTACACTGAAGCTTTCTTT. Its protein product is CASTFYTEAFF.

The V gene is TRBV29-1, the J gene TRBJ1-1; D unclear. Trimming pared 5 bases from V and 4 bases from J, leaving 14 bases between. Germline CDR1 is SQVTM and CDR2 is ANQGSEA. The CDR3 has 13 amino acids. CDR3 sequence reads: CSVSTHLGTEAFF. The CDR3 nucleotides read TGCAGCGTTTCGACCCATCTTGGCACTGAAGCTTTCTTT.

In DNA form, the CDR3 reads TGTGCTAGTGGTTTGGCGGGACAGGGTCTGAATACGCAGTATTTT. Translation gives CASGLAGQGLNTQYF. V gene TRBV12-5 combines with J gene TRBJ2-3, with 9 positions matching TRBD1. The CDR3 has 15 residues. Germline CDR1 and CDR2: LGHNT and FRNRAP. The J segment lost 7 bases and the V segment lost 1 base, leaving 6 bases of the junction unmatched.

The chain links TRBV14 to TRBJ2-1, with a weak D call TRBD1 (5 bases). Germline V gene data show CDR1 as SGHDN and CDR2 as FVKESK. Deletions cut 2 bases from V and 7 bases from J, with 9 bases between. CDR3 length: 13 amino acids. CDR3 in DNA: TGTGCCAGCAGCCAAATAGGGGTGAATGAGCAGTTCTTC. Translating gives CASSQIGVNEQFF.

The CDR3 sequence: CAWNQGVRQPQHF. As DNA, the CDR3 is TGTGCCTGGAATCAGGGAGTTCGCCAGCCCCAGCATTTT. This chain connects TRBV30 to TRBJ1-5; D perhaps matches TRBD1 (5 bases). Germline CDR1 reads GTSNPN; CDR2 reads SVGIG (reference sequence). This CDR3 region has 13 residues. Trimming pared 4 bases from V and 7 bases from J, leaving 14 bases between.

This clone appeared a few times. The V call is TRBV28, the J call TRBJ1-2; D is uncertain. The germline V gene encodes CDR1 MDHEN and CDR2 SYDVKM. CDR3 length equals 13 residues. The V and J ends lost 3 bases and 4 bases respectively, with 9 bases between them. The CDR3 nucleotides read TGTGCCAGCAGTTTCAGCAGCTCCTATGGCTACACCTTC. This codes for CASSFSSSYGYTF.

Here the CDR3 reads CSVATGEGTEAFF. In DNA, the CDR3 is TGCAGCGTTGCGACAGGGGAGGGCACTGAAGCTTTCTTT. The V gene is TRBV29-1, the J gene TRBJ1-1, with TRBD1 matching over 8 bases. Germline trimming cut 4 bases from V and 4 bases from J; bases unmatched to any gene: 5. CDR3 length equals 13 residues. Germline CDR1 SQVTM, CDR2 ANQGSEA.

The chain joins TRBV18 to TRBJ2-7; 9 bases line up with TRBD1. The CDR3 contains 15 residues. The germline CDR1 and CDR2 sequences are KGHSH and LQKENI. J was trimmed by 2 bases and V by 6 bases; bases with no gene match: 8. The CDR3 loop reads CASSPGQGPTYEQYF. CDR3 DNA: TGTGCCAGCTCTCCGGGACAGGGCCCAACCTACGAGCAGTACTTC.

The gene calls are TRBV5-1 and TRBJ2-7; D might be TRBD1 (6 bases). Germline V gene data show CDR1 as SGHRS and CDR2 as YFSETQ. The CDR3 sequence is 14 residues long. Trimming took 2 bases from V and 0 from J, leaving 9 bases between them. CDR3 loop: CASSFDRSSYEQYF. The CDR3, as DNA: TGCGCCAGCAGCTTCGACAGGAGCTCCTACGAGCAGTACTTC. The variable domain in full, with the rest retrieved from reference TRBV5-1 and TRBJ2-7, is KAGVTQTPRYLIKTRGQQVTLSCSPISGHRSVSWYQQTPGQGLQFLFEYFSETQRNKGNFPGRFSGRQFSNSRSEMNVSTLELGDSALYLCASSFDRSSYEQYFGPGTRLTVT.

The gene calls are TRBV4-1 and TRBJ2-7; TRBD2 aligns across 10 bases. V dropped 4 bases and J dropped 6; count of bases not matched to a gene: 3. The CDR3 has 13 residues. Germline CDR1 and CDR2: MGHRA and YSYEKL. CDR3 sequence reads: CASSPSGGGEQYF. CDR3 sequence (DNA): TGCGCCAGCAGCCCTAGCGGGGGCGGCGAGCAGTACTTC.

The chain couples TRBV6-1 to TRBJ1-1, with D unresolved. The germline V gene encodes CDR1 MNHNS and CDR2 SASEGT. V was cut by 0 bases and J by 9 bases, with 11 bases left in between. This CDR3 comprises 13 residues. The CDR3 region is CASSEAGRVKAFF. CDR3 nucleotide sequence: TGTGCCAGCAGTGAAGCCGGAAGGGTTAAAGCTTTCTTT.

This sequence joins TRBV5-1 and TRBJ1-2; 9 bases line up with TRBD1. This CDR3 comprises 16 residues. Trimming took 2 bases from V and 8 from J; bases not matched to a gene: 13. The germline V gene encodes CDR1 SGHRS and CDR2 YFSETQ. The CDR3 DNA reads as TGCGCCAGCAGCTTAAGGACAGGGGAGGGATCTGGAGGCTACACCTTC. This encodes CASSLRTGEGSGGYTF. Together with reference TRBV5-1 and TRBJ1-2, the CDR3 gives the full variable domain: KAGVTQTPRYLIKTRGQQVTLSCSPISGHRSVSWYQQTPGQGLQFLFEYFSETQRNKGNFPGRFSGRQFSNSRSEMNVSTLELGDSALYLCASSLRTGEGSGGYTFGSGTRLTVV.

The chain recombines TRBV6-5 with TRBJ2-7; 9 nucleotides match TRBD1. This CDR3 spans 13 amino acids. With 4 bases clipped from V and 6 bases from J, the junction kept 4 bases outside the gene matches. Germline CDR1 is MNHEY and CDR2 is SVGAGI. The CDR3 is CASSSYRGREQYF. CDR3 nucleotides: TGTGCCAGCAGTTCCTACAGGGGGCGCGAGCAGTACTTC.

The chain is built from TRBV4-2 and TRBJ2-1; 7 nucleotides line up with TRBD1. The CDR3 spans 17 residues. Germline trimming cut 2 bases from V and 0 bases from J; bases unmatched to any gene: 7. Per the germline V gene, CDR1 is LGHNA and CDR2 is YNFKEQ. The CDR3 reads CASSQSISGGSYNEQFF. The CDR3 nucleotides are TGTGCCAGCAGCCAATCTATCTCAGGGGGCTCCTACAATGAGCAGTTCTTC.

The chain has TRBV4-1 and TRBJ1-2; 8 positions agree with TRBD1. CDR3 length: 15 residues. Trimming at V came to 2 bases and at J to 7 bases, leaving 9 bases not matched to a gene. Germline V CDR1 and CDR2: MGHRA, YSYEKL. The CDR3 bases are TGCGCCAGCAGCCAACAAATCGACAGGGGTTCTGGCTACACCTTC. Amino acid sequence: CASSQQIDRGSGYTF.

This chain links TRBV30 with TRBJ2-2, with 8 positions matching TRBD1. Germline CDR1 is GTSNPN and CDR2 is SVGIG (reference sequence). The junction had 1 base not matched to a gene; V was cut back by 4 bases and J by 6 bases. This CDR3 has 12 residues. This CDR3 reads CAWNRGAGELFF. Here the CDR3 DNA reads TGTGCCTGGAACAGGGGGGCCGGGGAGCTGTTTTTT.

This clone was detected once. The V call is TRBV27, the J call TRBJ2-3; TRBD2 matches 10 bases. The CDR3 is 14 residues long. CDR1 is MNHEY and CDR2 is SMNVEV in the germline V gene (reference sequence). The ends lost 6 bases at V and 5 bases at J; junction bases unmatched: 5. CDR3 loop: CASRLAGPLDTQYF. CDR3 DNA: TGTGCCAGCAGACTAGCGGGACCGCTAGATACGCAGTATTTT.

V and J are TRBV14 and TRBJ2-1, with 7 positions matching TRBD2. The CDR3 loop spans 17 amino acids. Germline CDR1 and CDR2: SGHDN and FVKESK. Unmatched junction bases numbered 12, after V lost 0 bases and J lost 7 bases. CDR3 protein: CASSQDTAGRYGNEQFF. Written as DNA, the CDR3 is TGTGCCAGCAGCCAAGATACAGCGGGGAGGTACGGGAATGAGCAGTTCTTC.

The rearrangement joins TRBV21-1 to TRBJ1-4. TRBV21-1 is reported as a pseudogene. The CDR3 loop spans 17 amino acids. The chain's CDR3 is CASSPNIPPKDNEKLFF. The DNA for the CDR3 is TGTGCCAGCAGCCCAAATATTCCGCCGAAAGATAATGAAAAACTGTTTTTT.

The genes are TRBV5-1 and TRBJ2-2, with D possibly TRBD2 on 5 matching bases. V was cut by 4 bases and J by 2 bases, with 15 bases left in between. The CDR3 is 16 amino acids. The V gene's germline CDR1 is SGHRS and CDR2 YFSETQ. Here the CDR3 reads CASSEGAGINTGELFF. The CDR3 bases are TGCGCCAGCAGCGAAGGAGCCGGGATCAACACCGGGGAGCTGTTTTTT. Based on the CDR3 plus reference TRBV5-1 and TRBJ2-2, the full variable domain is KAGVTQTPRYLIKTRGQQVTLSCSPISGHRSVSWYQQTPGQGLQFLFEYFSETQRNKGNFPGRFSGRQFSNSRSEMNVSTLELGDSALYLCASSEGAGINTGELFFGEGSRLTVL.

The rearrangement uses TRBV10-3 and TRBJ1-5, with 7 bases aligning to TRBD1. V lost 2 bases, J lost 1 base, and 5 bases stayed unmatched. Germline V gene data show CDR1 as ENHRY and CDR2 as SYGVKD. This CDR3 is 16 amino acids long. CDR3 in amino acids: CAISEPTGKSNQPQHF. The CDR3 DNA reads TGTGCCATCAGTGAGCCGACAGGGAAAAGCAATCAGCCCCAGCATTTT.

This clone has more than one count but fewer than ten. CDR3 nucleotides: TGTGCCAGCAGTGGGGACGGGAGGGATACGCAGTATTTT. Translation: CASSGDGRDTQYF. V and J are TRBV6-4 and TRBJ2-3, with 7 bases identical to TRBD2. Germline V lookup: CDR1 MRHNA, CDR2 SNTAGT. The length of the CDR3 is 13 residues. V lost 4 bases and J lost 6; bases outside the gene matches: 4.